This T cell receptor beta chain was sequenced during a study of regulatory T cells in long-lasting Graves disease (dated by TCRdb to about 2021). Broadly, across the study: Persistent Graves' disease was defined as persistently positive TSH receptor autoantibodies together with antithyroid drug treatment for over 5 years. This study used TCR sequencing and RNA sequencing of peripheral blood to compare persistent Graves' disease patients against newly diagnosed Graves' disease patients. The study was conducted in China and was registered as a clinical trial. A total of roughly 35 samples underwent TCR sequencing: about 13 from persistent and approximately 20 from newly diagnosed Graves' disease patients. On average, persistent Graves' disease patients in the clinical cohort had been on antithyroid drugs for about 9.7 years. Overall results and qualifications from the work: Peripheral blood alone was examined, since thyroid tissue, which constituted the primary lesion, could not be accessed. Preferential use of TRBV28, TRBJ1-2 and TRBJ2-5 was observed in persistent disease, whereas TRBV20-1 and TRBJ2-1 were favored in newly diagnosed disease. Sequencing and analysis were restricted to the TCR beta chain. Patients with persistent disease shared more public clonotypes (approximately 2,500) than newly diagnosed patients did (roughly 970). Lower TCR Shannon entropy and fewer highly expanded clones were observed in persistent Graves' disease patients than in newly diagnosed patients, which suggested clonal expansion. The authors acknowledged the small sample size as a limitation that may reduce accuracy.

The time point tag for this specimen amounts to: persistent/refractory GD, antithyroid drugs over 5 years with positive TRAb. For both TCR sequencing and RNA sequencing, RNA was extracted from PBMCs using TRIzol. The diagnosis of Graves' disease was made according to American Thyroid Association guidelines. The patients came from an endocrinology department in Xi'an, China. Each patient gave approximately 10 milliliters of peripheral blood, collected in an EDTA anticoagulant tube. Ficoll Paque Plus density gradient separation was used to isolate PBMCs, and no further T cell sorting was done. An Agilent 2100 Bioanalyzer and agarose gel were used to assess RNA quality, and a NanoDrop 2000 was used to measure RNA concentration. Inclusive of the bounding cysteine and phenylalanine, the CDR3 is 11 residues long. Only the CDR3 region is kept as DNA, spanning 33 bases read in frame from base 1. Cut back by 5 bases and 4 bases, the V and J ends lie 5 bases apart.

This clonotype was seen at least ten times. There is no known antigen for this receptor. No much larger clone exists at a distance of one base, and base qualities are not known. The method was multiplex PCR. Sequencing used an Illumina HiSeq 4000. To build TCR beta libraries, CDR3 regions were amplified by Arm-PCR using iRepertoire HTBI primers. PCR products were gel purified before sequencing. In the original analysis: Across samples, fewer than 70 TRBV and 13 to 15 TRBJ segments were identified and used for gene usage analysis of CDR3 amino acid clonotypes. Filtered high-quality paired reads were merged into contigs using COPE and FqMerger. BLAST was used to align contigs to IMGT TRBV, TRBD and TRBJ reference genes, and CDR3 was defined according to IMGT. Highly expanded clones were defined as clonotypes with a frequency above 0.1%. Repertoire diversity was measured by Shannon entropy, and V-J evenness by the Gini coefficient. A clonotype was considered public if more than one individual shared it. TCRdb reran the public reads through fastp at Q25 and MiXCR, keeping productive beta chains. When rows share a CDR3 protein, they turn into one entry using the most common DNA and genes. The V and J calls shown here were made by TCRdb, not taken from the authors' results. A total of roughly 300,000 distinct CDR3 sequences appear in this sample, around a fifth of them only once. The top ten constitute roughly 27% of the sample.

Recombination connected TRBV12-3 or TRBV12-4 to TRBJ1-1; the D gene lacks a confident call. Material: peripheral blood mononuclear cells (PBMCs), obtained when the disease was refractory, from a patient treated with antithyroid drugs. The sequence was collected from a female donor with Graves disease. The nucleotides read TGTGCCAGCAGTGTGGGCACTGAAGCTTTCTTT. Its protein product is CASSVGTEAFF.